The rows below give T cell receptor beta chains drawn from one sample of a study of identical twins. TCRdb reanalysed the 5' RACE reads using MiXCR and keeps one entry per CDR3 protein. The sample consists of 200,000 to 300,000 distinct CDR3 sequences, about 13% of them appearing once. The same sample was also studied in work on yellow fever vaccine responses in identical twins.

The sequencing sample was made of memory (CD45RO+) T cells sorted from blood. All receptors come from a woman aged 18-35 years in good health. The CDR3 runs from the conserved cysteine through the conserved F or W. D genes are given only for firm matches. For some rows the clone size is stated as once, few or many, or as a class when expanded; others skip it.

size: few
J: TRBJ2-7
D: .
V: TRBV5-1
CDR3: CASSFQHSDQRGQYF
DNA: TGCGCCAGCAGCTTCCAACACTCCGACCAACGCGGGCAGTACTTC

size: .
J: TRBJ1-1
D: TRBD1
V: TRBV7-6
CDR3: CASSTDRGQNTEAFF
DNA: TGTGCCAGCAGCACGGACAGGGGTCAGAACACTGAAGCTTTCTTT

size: many
J: TRBJ2-1
D: .
V: TRBV20-1
CDR3: CSVLLLNNEQFF
DNA: TGCAGTGTCCTACTCCTGAACAATGAGCAGTTCTTC

size: once
J: TRBJ2-7
D: .
V: TRBV7-9
CDR3: CASSLVLGSEQYF
DNA: TGTGCCAGCAGCTTAGTATTGGGGTCCGAGCAGTACTTC

size: many
J: TRBJ1-3
D: TRBD1
V: TRBV5-1
CDR3: CASSLEGASGNTIYF
DNA: TGCGCCAGCAGCCTGGAGGGGGCATCTGGAAACACCATATATTTT

size: .
J: TRBJ2-6
D: .
V: TRBV6-5
CDR3: CASSYSTGSPSGANVLTF
DNA: TGTGCCAGCAGTTACTCAACGGGAAGCCCCTCTGGGGCCAACGTCCTGACTTTC

size: .
J: TRBJ2-7
D: .
V: TRBV10-3
CDR3: CAISAADPTEQYF
DNA: TGTGCCATCAGTGCCGCTGACCCTACCGAGCAGTACTTC

size: .
J: TRBJ2-2
D: TRBD1
V: TRBV2
CDR3: CASQSIFWTGGRAGELFF
DNA: TGTGCCAGCCAGTCCATTTTCTGGACAGGGGGCAGGGCCGGGGAGCTGTTTTTT

size: .
J: TRBJ2-7
D: .
V: TRBV5-1
CDR3: CASSLGTGLATF
DNA: TGCGCCAGCAGCTTGGGGACGGGACTTGCAACTTTC

size: .
J: TRBJ2-1
D: .
V: TRBV7-2
CDR3: CASSLGLDGEQFF
DNA: TGTGCCAGCAGCTTAGGTCTAGATGGTGAGCAGTTCTTC

size: many
J: TRBJ2-3
D: TRBD2
V: TRBV7-2
CDR3: CASSFFAGGPTDTQYF
DNA: TGTGCCAGCAGCTTCTTCGCGGGGGGGCCCACAGATACGCAGTATTTT

size: .
J: TRBJ2-1
D: .
V: TRBV7-6
CDR3: CASSSQAGQVGNEQFF
DNA: TGTGCCAGCAGCTCCCAAGCGGGCCAAGTGGGGAATGAGCAGTTCTTC

size: .
J: TRBJ2-7
D: .
V: TRBV9
CDR3: CASSGRDSGYEQYF
DNA: TGTGCCAGCAGCGGTCGGGACTCCGGCTACGAGCAGTACTTC

size: .
J: TRBJ2-1
D: TRBD2
V: TRBV20-1
CDR3: CSARDLLAGVNEQFF
DNA: TGCAGTGCTAGAGATCTGCTAGCGGGAGTCAATGAGCAGTTCTTC

size: few
J: TRBJ1-5
D: .
V: TRBV9
CDR3: CASSVGISNQPQHF
DNA: TGTGCCAGCAGCGTAGGGATTAGCAATCAGCCCCAGCATTTT

size: .
J: TRBJ2-7
D: .
V: TRBV30
CDR3: CAWSSGQSPYEQYF
DNA: TGTGCCTGGAGCTCTGGACAGAGCCCCTACGAGCAGTACTTC

size: few
J: TRBJ2-3
D: .
V: TRBV7-8
CDR3: CASSAGPGADTQYF
DNA: TGTGCCAGCAGCGCGGGACCGGGCGCAGATACGCAGTATTTT

size: many
J: TRBJ2-7
D: .
V: TRBV12-3/TRBV12-4
CDR3: CASSLLKTYEQYF
DNA: TGTGCCAGCAGTTTATTGAAGACTTACGAGCAGTACTTC

size: many
J: TRBJ2-1
D: TRBD1
V: TRBV29-1
CDR3: CSGARGNNEQFF
DNA: TGCAGCGGCGCCAGGGGGAACAATGAGCAGTTCTTC

size: .
J: TRBJ2-2
D: TRBD1
V: TRBV2
CDR3: CASSDRGVGELFF
DNA: TGTGCCAGCTCAGACAGGGGGGTCGGGGAGCTGTTTTTT

size: .
J: TRBJ2-1
D: TRBD2
V: TRBV3-1
CDR3: CACSLSGGRYNEQFF
DNA: TGTGCCTGCAGCCTCAGCGGGGGGCGCTACAATGAGCAGTTCTTC

size: many
J: TRBJ2-6
D: .
V: TRBV4-3
CDR3: CASSDVISGANVLTF
DNA: TGCGCCAGCAGCGACGTTATCTCTGGGGCCAACGTCCTGACTTTC

size: .
J: TRBJ2-7
D: TRBD2
V: TRBV3-1
CDR3: CASSQGTSKYF
DNA: TGTGCCAGCAGCCAAGGGACTAGCAAGTACTTC

size: many
J: TRBJ2-7
D: .
V: TRBV7-2
CDR3: CASSLGGAYYEQYF
DNA: TGTGCCAGCAGCTTAGGGGGGGCCTACTACGAGCAGTACTTC

size: many
J: TRBJ1-2
D: .
V: TRBV6-5
CDR3: CATRLGGLGYGYTF
DNA: TGTGCCACTCGCTTAGGAGGGTTGGGCTATGGCTACACCTTC

size: .
J: TRBJ2-5
D: .
V: TRBV11-2
CDR3: CASTKRGRAVAGGELQETQYF
DNA: TGTGCCAGCACCAAACGGGGTAGGGCCGTGGCGGGCGGGGAACTCCAAGAGACCCAGTACTTC

size: many
J: TRBJ2-5
D: .
V: TRBV11-2
CDR3: CASSLGTAGHQETQYF
DNA: TGTGCCAGCAGCTTAGGGACAGCGGGACACCAAGAGACCCAGTACTTC

size: few
J: TRBJ2-1
D: .
V: TRBV5-1
CDR3: CASSQDWGEQFF
DNA: TGCGCCAGCAGCCAAGACTGGGGTGAGCAGTTCTTC

size: .
J: TRBJ2-5
D: .
V: TRBV6-2/TRBV6-3
CDR3: CASSYSITGQETQYF
DNA: TGTGCCAGCAGTTACTCGATAACCGGCCAAGAGACCCAGTACTTC

size: many
J: TRBJ2-2
D: .
V: TRBV12-3/TRBV12-4
CDR3: CASSAGNTGELFF
DNA: TGTGCCAGCAGTGCTGGTAACACCGGGGAGCTGTTTTTT

size: few
J: TRBJ1-5
D: .
V: TRBV20-1
CDR3: CSAREDDYSNQPQHF
DNA: TGCAGTGCTAGAGAGGACGACTATAGCAATCAGCCCCAGCATTTT

size: .
J: TRBJ2-7
D: TRBD2
V: TRBV15
CDR3: CATSDIGGKWGEQYF
DNA: TGTGCCACCAGCGATATCGGGGGGAAATGGGGCGAGCAGTACTTC

size: few
J: TRBJ2-5
D: .
V: TRBV7-2
CDR3: CASSYSPNTQTQYF
DNA: TGTGCCAGCAGCTACAGCCCCAACACCCAGACCCAGTACTTC

size: .
J: TRBJ2-2
D: TRBD2
V: TRBV28
CDR3: CASSPPGSGRKTGELFF
DNA: TGTGCCAGCAGTCCCCCGGGTAGCGGGAGAAAAACCGGGGAGCTGTTTTTT

size: few
J: TRBJ2-5
D: .
V: TRBV3-1
CDR3: CASSGGVRGTQYF
DNA: TGTGCCAGCTCAGGAGGGGTGCGGGGGACCCAGTACTTC

size: few
J: TRBJ2-3
D: TRBD1
V: TRBV7-7
CDR3: CASSLIPSGQVTDTQYF
DNA: TGTGCTAGCAGCCTGATTCCCTCGGGACAGGTCACAGATACGCAGTATTTT

size: few
J: TRBJ1-4
D: .
V: TRBV20-1
CDR3: CSARALTGLGEKLFF
DNA: TGCAGTGCTAGAGCACTGACAGGCCTGGGGGAAAAACTGTTTTTT

size: few
J: TRBJ2-3
D: .
V: TRBV9
CDR3: CASSTMGRGTDTQYF
DNA: TGTGCCAGCAGCACCATGGGCAGGGGAACAGATACGCAGTATTTT

size: .
J: TRBJ2-7
D: .
V: TRBV10-3
CDR3: CAISGINDFEQYF
DNA: TGTGCCATCAGTGGTATAAACGATTTTGAGCAGTACTTC

size: .
J: TRBJ2-3
D: .
V: TRBV15
CDR3: CATSRGEGDTDTQYF
DNA: TGTGCCACCAGCAGAGGGGAGGGGGACACAGATACGCAGTATTTT

size: few
J: TRBJ1-1
D: TRBD1
V: TRBV7-6
CDR3: CASSLNRGPHEAFF
DNA: TGTGCCAGCAGCTTAAACAGGGGGCCTCATGAAGCTTTCTTT

size: .
J: TRBJ1-4
D: .
V: TRBV2
CDR3: CASSEGRRGEKLFF
DNA: TGTGCCAGCAGTGAAGGGCGGAGGGGTGAAAAACTGTTTTTT

size: .
J: TRBJ2-1
D: TRBD2
V: TRBV6-1
CDR3: CASSTGTSVNNEQFF
DNA: TGTGCCAGCAGTACCGGGACTAGCGTAAACAATGAGCAGTTCTTC

size: many
J: TRBJ1-3
D: .
V: TRBV3-1
CDR3: CASSQATSDGRGGNTIYF
DNA: TGTGCCAGCAGCCAAGCCACCTCTGACGGTCGGGGAGGAAACACCATATATTTT

size: many
J: TRBJ2-4
D: TRBD2
V: TRBV29-1
CDR3: CSVEKAGVNIQYF
DNA: TGCAGCGTTGAAAAAGCGGGAGTGAACATTCAGTACTTC

size: .
J: TRBJ2-1
D: .
V: TRBV20-1
CDR3: CSAIRTGSYNEQFF
DNA: TGCAGTGCTATCAGGACGGGATCCTACAATGAGCAGTTCTTC

size: .
J: TRBJ1-1
D: .
V: TRBV7-9
CDR3: CASSNIEGGFF
DNA: TGTGCCAGCAGCAACATCGAGGGTGGTTTCTTT

size: many
J: TRBJ2-3
D: .
V: TRBV27
CDR3: CASSLWRGPTDTQYF
DNA: TGTGCCAGCAGTTTATGGCGGGGGCCCACAGATACGCAGTATTTT